This passage covers 12 T cell receptor beta chains from one sample sequenced in a study of beta chain features in type 1 diabetes (dated by TCRdb to 2016 to 2018). Receptors were amplified or captured by the immunoSEQ multiplex PCR assay. The entire amount of isolated RNA was reverse transcribed using the High Capacity cDNA Reverse Transcription Kit, so the sequenced TCRB transcripts were expressed ones. Entries here come from immuneACCESS through TCRdb and include only in-frame sequences with V and J called. Some clones fail to appear in such tables; in the studies checked, an unresolved V gene covers under half of the shortfall, and the cause of the remainder is unknown. For this sample there are under 450,000 clones; roughly 14% appear just once. Together, the top ten hold 0.03% to 0.04% of the sample. Sequencing was carried out using naive CD4+ T cells from blood. What this sample's cell subset or site label stands for: true naive CD4+ T cells. The receptors stem from a man aged 25-40 years in good health.

The chain is built from TRBV7-2 and TRBJ2-1; 7 bases agree with TRBD2. Germline trimming cut 1 base from V and 0 bases from J; bases unmatched to any gene: 6. The CDR3 loop spans 17 amino acids. The germline CDR1 and CDR2 sequences are SGHTA and FQGNSA. CDR3 sequence: CASSLVLSSGSYNEQFF. The CDR3 DNA reads TGTGCCAGCAGCTTAGTGTTATCTAGCGGCTCCTACAATGAGCAGTTCTTC.

This chain uses TRBV2 with TRBJ2-7; possible D gene TRBD1, 5 bases. Germline CDR1 SNHLY, CDR2 FYNNEI. Trimming removed 9 bases at V and 5 bases at J, with 20 bases between. The CDR3 runs to 14 residues. The CDR3 sequence is CARICGATTDEQYV. In nucleotides, the CDR3 is TGTGCCAGGATATGTGGGGCTACCACGGACGAGCAGTACGTC.

The V gene is TRBV27, the J gene TRBJ2-5, with 14 bases lining up with TRBD2. CDR1 MNHEY and CDR2 SMNVEV come from the germline V gene (reference sequence). V was clipped by 5 bases and J by 2 bases; unmatched bases: 7. The length of the CDR3 is 17 residues. The CDR3 spells CASSPVGTSGGQETQYF. The CDR3 nucleotides read TGTGCCAGCAGTCCAGTCGGGACTAGCGGGGGACAAGAGACCCAGTACTTC.

The rearrangement uses TRBV25-1 and TRBJ1-5; 9 bases are a match to TRBD1. The trim removed 3 bases at V and 6 bases at J, leaving 6 bases unmatched. This CDR3 region has 15 residues. Germline V gene data show CDR1 as MGHDK and CDR2 as SYGVNS. CDR3 nucleotide sequence: TGTGCCAGCAGTGATGCCCGGACAGGGGTTCAGCCCCAGCATTTT. Encoded protein: CASSDARTGVQPQHF.

The chain joins TRBV7-2 to TRBJ2-6, with D possibly being TRBD1 (6 bases). This CDR3 has 19 amino acids. V was shortened by 4 bases and J by 0 bases, with 19 bases between the two germline ends. The V gene's germline CDR1 is SGHTA and CDR2 FQGNSA. CDR3 DNA: TGTGCCAGCAGCTCCTTTCGAGGACAGCATTCCTCTGGGGCCAACGTCCTGACTTTC. Translation gives CASSSFRGQHSSGANVLTF.

The CDR3 region is CASSFRDTEAFF. DNA of the CDR3: TGTGCCAGCAGCTTCCGGGACACTGAAGCTTTCTTT. The rearrangement uses TRBV11-2 and TRBJ1-1; D not resolved. Germline V CDR1 and CDR2: SGHAT, FQNNGV. With 3 bases removed from V and 3 bases from J, the gap between germline ends came to 5 bases. CDR3 size: 12 residues.

This sequence joins TRBV7-2 and TRBJ1-1, with a possible D match to TRBD1 (5 bases). From germline, CDR1 is SGHTA and CDR2 FQGNSA. The CDR3 spans 14 residues. The ends were cut back, 3 bases at V and 2 bases at J, with 10 bases in the middle. CDR3 DNA sequence: TGTGCCAGCAGCTTTAGGGGAGACAACACTGAAGCTTTCTTT. Residues: CASSFRGDNTEAFF.

There are a few counts of this clone. The chain uses TRBV4-1 and TRBJ1-1; the match to TRBD1 covers 7 bases. Germline V gene sequence: CDR1 MGHRA, CDR2 YSYEKL. CDR3 length equals 14 residues. V lost 6 bases, J lost 4 bases, and 8 bases stayed unmatched. CDR3 DNA sequence: TGCGCCAGCAGGCCCACAGGGGTAAGCACTGAAGCTTTCTTT. Amino acids: CASRPTGVSTEAFF.

This clone was observed a few times. This chain joins TRBV11-2 and TRBJ2-3; TRBD1 is a possible D gene (6 bases). CDR3 length equals 15 residues. Germline values: CDR1 SGHAT, CDR2 FQNNGV. V dropped 5 bases and J dropped 6 bases, with 18 bases sitting between them. This CDR3 is CASSPGGTTRDTQYF. The DNA for the CDR3 is TGTGCCAGCAGCCCGGGTGGGACAACCCGGGATACGCAGTATTTT.

This chain's CDR3 is CASSQEVTGGEQYF. In nucleotides, the CDR3 is TGCGCCAGCAGCCAAGAAGTCACTGGGGGAGAGCAGTACTTC. The chain uses TRBV4-1 and TRBJ2-7; D could derive from TRBD1 or TRBD2 (5 bases each). The CDR3 runs to 14 residues. V dropped 0 bases and J dropped 7 bases, with 13 bases sitting between them. Germline V gives CDR1 MGHRA, CDR2 YSYEKL.

V usage is TRBV27 and J usage is TRBJ2-7; a possible D gene is TRBD1 (6 bases). CDR3 length: 15 residues. Germline loops: CDR1 MNHEY, CDR2 SMNVEV (reference sequence). V lost 6 bases and J lost 0, with 15 bases in between. CDR3 in DNA: TGTGCCAGCAGCACTCCGGGACACCCCTCCTACGAGCAGTACGTC. Residues: CASSTPGHPSYEQYV.

This clone has only a few counts. The chain links TRBV11-2 to TRBJ2-1; 7 positions agree with TRBD1. J was trimmed by 0 bases and V by 5 bases; bases with no gene match: 7. Germline values: CDR1 SGHAT, CDR2 FQNNGV. This CDR3 comprises 16 residues. The CDR3 spells CASSMRQGLSYNEQFF. The CDR3 region has the DNA TGTGCCAGCAGCATGCGACAGGGTCTCTCCTACAATGAGCAGTTCTTC.